The 11 T cell receptor beta chains below all came from one sample that was sequenced in a study. TCRdb used MiXCR to reprocess the RT-PCR reads, holding one entry per CDR3 protein. The sample consists of about 700,000 distinct CDR3 sequences, 14% of them appearing once. Sequencing used memory CD4+ T cells from blood. These receptor sequences come from a female donor in good health, serving as a healthy control.

This clonotype was counted between two and nine times. This rearrangement joins TRBV5-1 to TRBJ2-5; 9 bases map to TRBD1. Per the germline V gene, CDR1 is SGHRS and CDR2 is YFSETQ. The CDR3 is made up of 14 amino acids. The V and J ends lost 2 bases and 4 bases, in that order; junction bases with no gene match: 3. The CDR3 spells CASSLQGAAETQYF. CDR3 DNA: TGCGCCAGCAGCTTACAGGGGGCTGCAGAGACCCAGTACTTC. The whole variable domain, filled in from reference TRBV5-1 and TRBJ2-5, reads KAGVTQTPRYLIKTRGQQVTLSCSPISGHRSVSWYQQTPGQGLQFLFEYFSETQRNKGNFPGRFSGRQFSNSRSEMNVSTLELGDSALYLCASSLQGAAETQYFGPGTRLLVL.

This clonotype has more than one count but fewer than ten. The CDR3 nucleotides are TGCAGTGCTACCGGGACAGACTTTAACTATGGCTACACCTTC. The encoded protein is CSATGTDFNYGYTF. This sequence joins TRBV20-1 and TRBJ1-2; 7 nucleotides line up with TRBD1. The J segment lost 1 base and the V segment lost 4 bases, leaving 6 bases of the junction unmatched. CDR3 length: 14 residues. The germline CDR1 and CDR2 sequences are DFQATT and SNEGSKA (reference sequence).

This clonotype has just a few counts. The rearrangement links TRBV7-2 to TRBJ1-5; TRBD1 might be the D (5 bases). The V end was cut by 5 bases, the J end by 1 base, with 15 bases between. The CDR3 covers 16 residues. Looked up from germline, CDR1 is SGHTA and CDR2 is FQGNSA. The CDR3 DNA reads as TGTGCCAGCAGCCCAACCAAGGGGCTCAGCAATCAGCCCCAGCATTTT. Protein sequence: CASSPTKGLSNQPQHF. The variable domain in full, completed from reference TRBV7-2 and TRBJ1-5, reads GAGVSQSPSNKVTEKGKDVELRCDPISGHTALYWYRQSLGQGLEFLIYFQGNSAPDKSGLPSDRFSAERTGGSVSTLTIQRTQQEDSAVYLCASSPTKGLSNQPQHFGDGTRLSIL.

This clonotype occurred many times. The CDR3 nucleotides read TGCAGTGCGAAGACCAGGGGGGCGAGTAAGGACACTGAAGCTTTCTTT. It codes for CSAKTRGASKDTEAFF. This chain uses TRBV20-1 with TRBJ1-1, with 7 positions matching TRBD1. V was clipped by 6 bases and J by 3 bases; unmatched bases: 16. Germline-derived CDR1 and CDR2 are DFQATT and SNEGSKA (reference sequence). This CDR3 is built from 16 residues.

This chain connects TRBV4-3 to TRBJ1-2; 10 bases match TRBD1. V gave up 5 bases and J gave up 11 bases; unmatched junction bases: 11. The CDR3 is 14 residues long. CDR1 is LGHNA, CDR2 YSLEER, per germline. The CDR3 here is CASSTARDRGRYTF. In nucleotides, the CDR3 is TGCGCCAGCAGCACGGCTCGGGACAGGGGCCGATACACCTTC.

The chain links TRBV24-1 to TRBJ2-7; D possibly corresponds to TRBD1 (5 bases). The V gene's germline CDR1 is KGHDR and CDR2 SFDVKD. V lost 5 bases, J lost 5 bases, and 12 bases lay in between. This CDR3 contains 13 residues. CDR3 in amino acids: CATSGTPYDEQYF. The CDR3 nucleotides read TGTGCCACCAGTGGGACACCTTATGACGAGCAGTACTTC.

The chain recombines TRBV6-2 or TRBV6-3 with TRBJ2-3, with D possibly being TRBD1 (5 bases). The CDR3 is 12 amino acids. Deletions cut 8 bases from V and 10 bases from J, with 16 bases between. The V gene's germline CDR1 is MNHEY and CDR2 SVGEGT. The CDR3 region has the DNA TGTGCCAGCCGTGCGGTGACAGTCGCGCAGTATTTT. As protein: CASRAVTVAQYF.

V gene TRBV5-1 combines with J gene TRBJ1-6; D is unclear. CDR1 SGHRS and CDR2 YFSETQ come from the germline V gene. V lost 0 bases and J lost 9, with 7 bases in between. CDR3 length: 13 amino acids. As DNA, the CDR3 is TGCGCCAGCAGCTTGGATTCAGGTTCACCCCTCCACTTT. This sequence encodes CASSLDSGSPLHF.

CDR3 in DNA: TGTGCCAGCAGCCCAATTCGACAGGACAATGAGCAGTTCTTC. This translates into CASSPIRQDNEQFF. The gene calls are TRBV7-8 and TRBJ2-1; maybe TRBD1 (6 bases). The CDR3 has 14 residues. The ends were cut back, 5 bases at V and 5 bases at J, with 13 bases in the middle. Per germline, CDR1 SGHVS and CDR2 FQNEAQ.

V gene TRBV7-2 combines with J gene TRBJ1-6; possible D gene TRBD1, 5 bases. The CDR3 extends over 15 amino acids. Germline CDR1 reads SGHTA; CDR2 reads FQGNSA. The CDR3 DNA follows: TGTGAAAGCAGCTTAGGGCAGGGACGTAAGTCAACCCTCCACTTT. It yields the protein CESSLGQGRKSTLHF.

The chain joins TRBV6-5 to TRBJ2-1; TRBD2 agrees at 11 bases. CDR1 and CDR2 (germline): MNHEY, SVGAGI. This CDR3 is 14 amino acids long. Unmatched junction bases numbered 4, after V lost 4 bases and J lost 8 bases. The CDR3 is CASSWLAGGDEQFF. In DNA form, the CDR3 reads TGTGCCAGCAGTTGGCTAGCGGGAGGTGATGAGCAGTTCTTC.